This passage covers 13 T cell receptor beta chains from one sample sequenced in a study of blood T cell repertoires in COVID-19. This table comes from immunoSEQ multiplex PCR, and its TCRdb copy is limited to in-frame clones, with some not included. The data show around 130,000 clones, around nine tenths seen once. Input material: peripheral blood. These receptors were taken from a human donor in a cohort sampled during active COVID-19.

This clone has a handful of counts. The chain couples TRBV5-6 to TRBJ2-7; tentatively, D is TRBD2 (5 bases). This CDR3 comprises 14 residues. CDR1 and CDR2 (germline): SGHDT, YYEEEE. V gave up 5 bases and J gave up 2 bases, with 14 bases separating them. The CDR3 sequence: CASRGAGRTYEQYF. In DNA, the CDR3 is TGTGCCAGCAGGGGCGCGGGCCGGACCTACGAGCAGTACTTC.

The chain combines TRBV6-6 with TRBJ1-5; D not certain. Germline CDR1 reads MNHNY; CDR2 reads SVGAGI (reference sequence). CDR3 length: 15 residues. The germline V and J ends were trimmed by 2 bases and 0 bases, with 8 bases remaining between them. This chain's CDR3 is CASSYRGSSNQPQHF. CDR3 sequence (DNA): TGTGCCAGCAGTTACCGGGGAAGTAGCAATCAGCCCCAGCATTTT.

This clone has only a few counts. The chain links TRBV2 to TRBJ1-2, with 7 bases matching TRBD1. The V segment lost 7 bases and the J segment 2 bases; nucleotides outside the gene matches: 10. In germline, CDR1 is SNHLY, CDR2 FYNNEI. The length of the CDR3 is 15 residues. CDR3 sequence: CASIRDSSTNYGYTF. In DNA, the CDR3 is TGTGCCAGCATCCGGGACAGTAGTACCAACTATGGCTACACCTTC.

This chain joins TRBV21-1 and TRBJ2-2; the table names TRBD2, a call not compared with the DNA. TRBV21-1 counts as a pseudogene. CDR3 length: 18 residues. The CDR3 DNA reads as TGTGCCAGCAGCCTCAAAGGGCCCCTTAGCGGGTTCACCGGGGAGCTGTTTTTT. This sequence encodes CASSLKGPLSGFTGELFF.

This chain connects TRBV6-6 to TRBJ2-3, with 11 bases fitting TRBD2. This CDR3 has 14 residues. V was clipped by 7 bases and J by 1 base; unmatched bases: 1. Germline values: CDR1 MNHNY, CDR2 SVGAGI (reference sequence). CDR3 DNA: TGTGCCAGCACGGGACTAGCGGGCACAGATACGCAGTATTTT. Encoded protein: CASTGLAGTDTQYF.

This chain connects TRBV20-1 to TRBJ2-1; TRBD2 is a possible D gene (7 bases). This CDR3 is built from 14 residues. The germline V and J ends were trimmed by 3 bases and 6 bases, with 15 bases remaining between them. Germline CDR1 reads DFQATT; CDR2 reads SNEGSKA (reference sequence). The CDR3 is CSASGGGLGNEQFF. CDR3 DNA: TGCAGTGCTAGTGGGGGGGGGCTGGGCAATGAGCAGTTCTTC.

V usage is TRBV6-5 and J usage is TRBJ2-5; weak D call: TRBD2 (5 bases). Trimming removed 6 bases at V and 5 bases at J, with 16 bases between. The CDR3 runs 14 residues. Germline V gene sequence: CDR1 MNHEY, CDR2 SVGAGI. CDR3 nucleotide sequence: TGTGCCAGCAGCGAGGGCTCGGAGTTGGAGACCCAGTACTTC. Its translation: CASSEGSELETQYF.

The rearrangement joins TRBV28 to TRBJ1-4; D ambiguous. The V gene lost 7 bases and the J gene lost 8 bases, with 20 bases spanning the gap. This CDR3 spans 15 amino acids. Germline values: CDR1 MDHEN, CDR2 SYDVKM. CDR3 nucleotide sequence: TGTGCCAGCACTCTTCTCGGATCCTCTAGGGAAAAACTGTTTTTT. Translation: CASTLLGSSREKLFF. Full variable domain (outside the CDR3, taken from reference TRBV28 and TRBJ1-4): DVKVTQSSRYLVKRTGEKVFLECVQDMDHENMFWYRQDPGLGLRLIYFSYDVKMKEKGDIPEGYSVSREKKERFSLILESASTNQTSMYLCASTLLGSSREKLFFGSGTQLSVL.

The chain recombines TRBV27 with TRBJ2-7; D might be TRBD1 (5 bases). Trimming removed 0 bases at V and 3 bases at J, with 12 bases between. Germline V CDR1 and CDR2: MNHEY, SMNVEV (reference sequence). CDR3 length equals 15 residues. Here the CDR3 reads CASSLSRTFIYEQYF. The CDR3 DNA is TGTGCCAGCAGTTTATCACGGACATTCATCTACGAGCAGTACTTC.

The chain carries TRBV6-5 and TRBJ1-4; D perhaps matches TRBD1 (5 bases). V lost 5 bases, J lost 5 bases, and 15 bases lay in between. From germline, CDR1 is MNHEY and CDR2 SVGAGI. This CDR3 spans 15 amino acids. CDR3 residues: CASSPSGGTNEKLFF. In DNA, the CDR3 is TGTGCCAGCAGTCCATCGGGGGGGACCAATGAAAAACTGTTTTTT.

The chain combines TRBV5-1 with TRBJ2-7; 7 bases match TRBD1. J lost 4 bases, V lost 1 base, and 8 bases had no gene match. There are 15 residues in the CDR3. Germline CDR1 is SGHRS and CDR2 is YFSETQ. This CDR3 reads CASSLRGTATYEQYF. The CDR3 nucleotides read TGCGCCAGCAGCTTGAGAGGGACAGCAACTTACGAGCAGTACTTC.

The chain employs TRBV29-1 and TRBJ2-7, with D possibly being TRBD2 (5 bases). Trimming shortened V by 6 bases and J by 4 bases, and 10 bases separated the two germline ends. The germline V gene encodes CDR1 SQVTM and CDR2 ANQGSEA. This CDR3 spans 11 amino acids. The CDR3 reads CSVALVYEQYF. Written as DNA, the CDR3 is TGCAGCGTCGCACTAGTTTACGAGCAGTACTTC.

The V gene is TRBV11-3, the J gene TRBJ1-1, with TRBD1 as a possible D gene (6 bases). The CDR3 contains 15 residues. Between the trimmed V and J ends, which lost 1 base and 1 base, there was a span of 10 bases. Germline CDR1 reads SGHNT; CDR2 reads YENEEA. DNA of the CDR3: TGTGCCAGCAGCTTAGGTCCAGGGGCGAACACTGAAGCTTTCTTT. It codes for CASSLGPGANTEAFF.